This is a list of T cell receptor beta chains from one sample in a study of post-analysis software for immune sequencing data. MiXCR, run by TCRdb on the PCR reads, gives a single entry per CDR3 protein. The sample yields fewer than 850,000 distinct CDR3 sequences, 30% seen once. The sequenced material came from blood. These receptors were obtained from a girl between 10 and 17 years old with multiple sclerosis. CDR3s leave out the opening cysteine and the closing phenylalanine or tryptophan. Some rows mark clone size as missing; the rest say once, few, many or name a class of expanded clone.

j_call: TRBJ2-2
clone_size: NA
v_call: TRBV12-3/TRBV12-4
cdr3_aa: ASRPHRGDTGELF

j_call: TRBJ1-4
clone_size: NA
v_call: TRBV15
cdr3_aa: ATSRDLAANEKLF

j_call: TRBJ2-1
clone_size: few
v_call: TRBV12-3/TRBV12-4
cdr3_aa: ASSPGLAGVGHEQF

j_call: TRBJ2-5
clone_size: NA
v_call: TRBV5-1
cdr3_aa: ASSPRTGQYQETQY

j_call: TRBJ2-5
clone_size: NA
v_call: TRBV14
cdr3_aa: ASSQDLRQIGSDEQY

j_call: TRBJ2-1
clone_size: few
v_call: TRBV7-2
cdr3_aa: ASSPPGHEQF

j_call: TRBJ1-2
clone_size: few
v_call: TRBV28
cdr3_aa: ASSLLGTAYGYT

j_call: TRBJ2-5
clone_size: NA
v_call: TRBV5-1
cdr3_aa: ASSPSRRVGSQETQY

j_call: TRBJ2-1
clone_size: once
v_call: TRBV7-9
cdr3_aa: ASSSLLAESYNEQF

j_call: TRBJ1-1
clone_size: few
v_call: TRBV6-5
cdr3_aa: ASTQGAWTEAF

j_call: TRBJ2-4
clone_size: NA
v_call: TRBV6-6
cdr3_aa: ASSKSGRSAKNIQY

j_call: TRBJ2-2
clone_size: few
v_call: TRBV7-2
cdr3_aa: ASSLDRGRTGELF

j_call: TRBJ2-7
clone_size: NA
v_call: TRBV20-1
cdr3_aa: SAGDFVRGLAYEQY

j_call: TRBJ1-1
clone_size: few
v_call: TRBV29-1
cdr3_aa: SSQVGGRTEAF

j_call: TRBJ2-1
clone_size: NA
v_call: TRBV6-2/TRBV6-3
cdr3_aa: ASTVAGTNSYNEQF

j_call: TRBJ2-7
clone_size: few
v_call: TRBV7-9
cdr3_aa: ASSLDEVDEQY

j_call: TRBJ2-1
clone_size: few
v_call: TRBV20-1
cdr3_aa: SAGRGTSGGRDEQF

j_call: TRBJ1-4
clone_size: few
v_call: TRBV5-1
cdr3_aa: ASSSGTGIGTNEKLF

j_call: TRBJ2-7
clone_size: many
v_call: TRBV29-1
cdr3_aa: SVEYLAGAHEQY

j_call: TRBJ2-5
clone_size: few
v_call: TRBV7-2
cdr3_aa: ASSRGGGTQY

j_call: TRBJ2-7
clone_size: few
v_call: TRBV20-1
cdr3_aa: SARDPSRGGEETRY

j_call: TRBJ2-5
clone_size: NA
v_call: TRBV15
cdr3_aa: ATSIPDRETQY

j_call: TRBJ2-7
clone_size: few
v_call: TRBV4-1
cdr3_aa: ASSQDISLGRGRVDEQY

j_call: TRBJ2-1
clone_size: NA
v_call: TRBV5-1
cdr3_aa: ASSRTGANNEQF

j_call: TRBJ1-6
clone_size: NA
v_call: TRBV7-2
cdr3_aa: ASSQRSGQNNSPLH

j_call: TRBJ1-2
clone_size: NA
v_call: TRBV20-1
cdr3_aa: SARSRRGNYGYT

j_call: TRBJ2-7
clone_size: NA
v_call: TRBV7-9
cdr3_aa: ASSSPGRGASYEQY

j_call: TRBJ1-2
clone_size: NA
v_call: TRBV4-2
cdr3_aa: ASSQEIDTVYGYT

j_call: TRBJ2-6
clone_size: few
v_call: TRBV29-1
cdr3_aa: SVVYGSHSGANVLT

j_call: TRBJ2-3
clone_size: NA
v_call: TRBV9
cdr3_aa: ASSADRMSTDTQY

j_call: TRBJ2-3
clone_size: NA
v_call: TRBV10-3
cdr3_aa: AVAWAESTDTQY

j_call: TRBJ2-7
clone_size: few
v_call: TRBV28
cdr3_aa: ASSRTVEQY

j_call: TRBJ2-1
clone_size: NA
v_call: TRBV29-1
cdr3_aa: SVDGTSGGVRSYNEQF

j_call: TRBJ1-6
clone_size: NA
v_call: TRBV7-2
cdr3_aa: ASSLGRVDRFSPLH

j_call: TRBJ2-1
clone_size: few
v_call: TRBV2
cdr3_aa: ARDSSGGSIAYNEQF

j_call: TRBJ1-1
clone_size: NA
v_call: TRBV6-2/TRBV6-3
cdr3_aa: ASGQLGREHTEAF

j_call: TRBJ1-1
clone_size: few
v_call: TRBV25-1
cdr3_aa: ASSEGAGGTGSLAF

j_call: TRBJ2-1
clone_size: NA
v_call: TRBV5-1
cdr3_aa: ASSLERGGTYNEQF

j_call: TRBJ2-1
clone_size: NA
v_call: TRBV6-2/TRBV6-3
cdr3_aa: ASRGLGNNEQF

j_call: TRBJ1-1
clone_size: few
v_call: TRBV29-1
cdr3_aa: SVKRTPERSEAF

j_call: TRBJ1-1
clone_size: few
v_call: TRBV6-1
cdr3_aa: ASSGRQADEAF

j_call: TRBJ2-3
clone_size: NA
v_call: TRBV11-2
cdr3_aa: ASSPRGLAFGVPDTQY